The 27 T cell receptor beta chains reported below all come from one sample, sequenced in a study of CD8 T cells in Susac syndrome. After extraction with the RNeasy kit, roughly 0.45 to 1 ug of the RNA was reverse transcribed using random hexamers. TCRdb redid the calling of the immunoSEQ multiplex PCR reads with MiXCR, one entry per CDR3 protein. Of 130,000 or so distinct CDR3 sequences in the sample, 96% are singletons; the top ten hold less than 0.15%. The source material was CD4+ T cells from PBMCs. Every receptor here comes from a human donor with Susac syndrome.

The rearrangement links TRBV20-1 to TRBJ1-4; D unresolved. The germline V gene has CDR1 DFQATT and CDR2 SNEGSKA (reference sequence). CDR3 size: 11 residues. V lost 4 bases, J lost 8 bases, and 8 bases lay in between. In DNA form, the CDR3 reads TGCAGTGCTAACCAACGGGAAAAACTGTTTTTT. It encodes CSANQREKLFF.

The J gene is TRBJ2-1, the V gene TRBV7-2; 12 bases are a match to TRBD2. V lost 6 bases, J lost 7 bases, and 7 bases stayed unmatched. The CDR3 is 15 amino acids. Germline V gene sequence: CDR1 SGHTA, CDR2 FQGNSA. Here the CDR3 DNA reads TGTGCCAGCAGACTAGCGGGAGGCGGGGGGAATGAGCAGTTCTTC. This sequence encodes CASRLAGGGGNEQFF. Using reference TRBV7-2 and TRBJ2-1 for the parts outside the CDR3, the full variable domain is GAGVSQSPSNKVTEKGKDVELRCDPISGHTALYWYRQSLGQGLEFLIYFQGNSAPDKSGLPSDRFSAERTGGSVSTLTIQRTQQEDSAVYLCASRLAGGGGNEQFFGPGTRLTVL.

This clonotype was seen only once. This chain links TRBV4-2 with TRBJ2-3; D remains unclear. Trimming left V 0 bases short and J 14 bases short, with 15 bases between. This CDR3 region has 13 residues. Germline values: CDR1 LGHNA, CDR2 YNFKEQ. The CDR3 protein is CASSQDGGASVYF. For the CDR3, the DNA is TGTGCCAGCAGCCAAGATGGTGGCGCCTCGGTGTATTTT.

CDR3 sequence (DNA): TGTGCCAGCAGTGAAGCGCTCCACACCGGGGAGCTGTTTTTT. This codes for CASSEALHTGELFF. V is TRBV6-1 and J is TRBJ2-2; D is unresolved. The V end lost 0 bases, the J end lost 3 bases, and 5 bases lay between the germline ends. Germline V gene data show CDR1 as MNHNS and CDR2 as SASEGT. This CDR3 region has 14 residues.

This chain links TRBV29-1 with TRBJ2-1, with D hard to call. This CDR3 is 14 amino acids long. Germline V gene data show CDR1 as SQVTM and CDR2 as ANQGSEA. The V gene lost 3 bases and the J gene lost 1 base, with 10 bases spanning the gap. This CDR3 is CSVDVSYSYNEQFF. In nucleotides, the CDR3 is TGCAGCGTTGACGTCAGCTATTCCTACAATGAGCAGTTCTTC.

The rearrangement joins TRBV29-1 to TRBJ2-5; D uncertain. V lost 5 bases to trimming and J lost 2 bases, with 9 bases between them. The CDR3 totals 12 residues. CDR1 and CDR2 from the germline V gene are SQVTM and ANQGSEA. In DNA, the CDR3 is TGCAGCGTTACGATAGGTCAAGAGACCCAGTACTTC. It translates to CSVTIGQETQYF. Full variable domain (missing parts from reference TRBV29-1 and TRBJ2-5): SAVISQKPSRDICQRGTSLTIQCQVDSQVTMMFWYRQQPGQSLTLIATANQGSEATYESGFVIDKFPISRPNLTFSTLTVSNMSPEDSSIYLCSVTIGQETQYFGPGTRLLVL.

The chain couples TRBV25-1 to TRBJ1-2; tentatively, D is TRBD1 (6 bases). V was shortened by 6 bases and J by 4 bases, with 21 bases between the two germline ends. Germline values: CDR1 MGHDK, CDR2 SYGVNS. This CDR3 is 16 amino acids long. CDR3 loop: CASSGNRATGRYGYTF. CDR3 coding DNA: TGTGCCAGCAGCGGAAACAGGGCCACGGGGCGCTATGGCTACACCTTC.

This rearrangement joins TRBV14 to TRBJ2-4; 14 bases are shared with TRBD2. Germline loops: CDR1 SGHDN, CDR2 FVKESK. Losses at the gene ends were 3 bases for V and 8 bases for J; bases not matched to a gene: 9. The CDR3 spans 17 residues. The CDR3 DNA is TGTGCCAGCAGCCATCCCGGGACTAGCGGGAGATTAGACATTCAGTACTTC. It specifies CASSHPGTSGRLDIQYF.

The rearrangement uses TRBV29-1 and TRBJ1-1; the D is unclear. Looked up from germline, CDR1 is SQVTM and CDR2 is ANQGSEA. V lost 3 bases and J 5 bases, leaving 10 bases between the germline ends. CDR3 length: 12 amino acids. The CDR3 DNA reads as TGCAGCGTTGACCTTCGAGGGACTGAAGCTTTCTTT. The encoded protein is CSVDLRGTEAFF.

The genes are TRBV3-1 and TRBJ2-4; D ambiguous. CDR1 LGHDT and CDR2 YNNKEL come from the germline V gene (reference sequence). The CDR3 sequence is 13 residues long. Trimming pared 1 base from V and 3 bases from J, leaving 4 bases between. The CDR3 loop is CASSQGHKNIQYF. In nucleotides, the CDR3 is TGTGCCAGCAGCCAAGGGCACAAAAACATTCAGTACTTC.

The rearrangement joins TRBV7-9 to TRBJ2-1; D call uncertain. Germline-derived CDR1 and CDR2 are SEHNR and FQNEAQ (reference sequence). This CDR3 has 13 residues. Trimming stripped 1 base from V and 5 bases from J, with 6 bases between. CDR3 protein: CASSLGVHNEQFF. The CDR3 bases are TGTGCCAGCAGCTTAGGTGTTCACAATGAGCAGTTCTTC. Full variable domain (missing parts from reference TRBV7-9 and TRBJ2-1): DTGVSQNPRHKITKRGQNVTFRCDPISEHNRLYWYRQTLGQGPEFLTYFQNEAQLEKSRLLSDRFSAERPKGSFSTLEIQRTEQGDSAMYLCASSLGVHNEQFFGPGTRLTVL.

This chain uses TRBV24-1 with TRBJ2-7, with 7 bases matching TRBD1. Germline CDR1 is KGHDR and CDR2 is SFDVKD. The CDR3 runs to 13 residues. V trimming: 7 bases; J trimming: 3 bases; junction bases outside the gene matches: 5. CDR3 amino acids: CATSGDSYYEQYF. The CDR3 nucleotides read TGTGCCACCAGCGGGGACAGCTACTACGAGCAGTACTTC.

The genes are TRBV20-1 and TRBJ2-3; 7 nucleotides agree with TRBD1. This CDR3 contains 14 residues. CDR1 is DFQATT and CDR2 is SNEGSKA in the germline V gene (reference sequence). V shed 6 bases and J 3 bases; nucleotides not matched to a gene: 9. CDR3 sequence (DNA): TGCAGTGCGCCGGGACAGATACGAACAGATACGCAGTATTTT. Translated, it gives CSAPGQIRTDTQYF.

The chain recombines TRBV27 with TRBJ2-7; 7 bases align to TRBD1. In germline, CDR1 is MNHEY, CDR2 SMNVEV (reference sequence). This CDR3 has 13 amino acids. The V segment lost 3 bases and the J segment 4 bases; nucleotides outside the gene matches: 3. The CDR3, as DNA: TGTGCCAGCAGTTTCAAGACAGGGTACGAGCAGTACTTC. Translating it yields CASSFKTGYEQYF.

J is TRBJ2-7 and V is TRBV11-1; a possible D gene is TRBD2 (5 bases). The CDR3 spans 16 residues. V was trimmed by 5 bases and J by 3 bases, leaving 20 bases between them. Germline loops: CDR1 SGHAT, CDR2 FQDESV (reference sequence). The CDR3 spells CASSQRSGRRGYEQYF. CDR3 DNA: TGTGCCAGCAGCCAGCGGTCTGGGCGGCGTGGCTACGAGCAGTACTTC.

The J gene is TRBJ2-1, the V gene TRBV29-1, with 7 nucleotides matching TRBD2. Germline trimming cut 3 bases from V and 9 bases from J; bases unmatched to any gene: 26. CDR3 length equals 19 residues. Per the germline V gene, CDR1 is SQVTM and CDR2 is ANQGSEA. Here the CDR3 reads CSVDPGMLGGSAHRGEQFF. In DNA, the CDR3 is TGCAGCGTTGATCCGGGAATGTTGGGCGGGAGCGCCCACCGTGGTGAGCAGTTCTTC.

This clonotype was found once. J is TRBJ1-2 and V is TRBV5-1; D is uncertain. Deletions cut 5 bases from V and 0 bases from J, with 14 bases between. The germline V gene encodes CDR1 SGHRS and CDR2 YFSETQ. The CDR3 runs 15 residues. Here the CDR3 DNA reads TGCGCCAGCAGTGTGGGGTTTTCGGCTAACTATGGCTACACCTTC. Translating gives CASSVGFSANYGYTF. Full variable domain (outside the CDR3, taken from reference TRBV5-1 and TRBJ1-2): KAGVTQTPRYLIKTRGQQVTLSCSPISGHRSVSWYQQTPGQGLQFLFEYFSETQRNKGNFPGRFSGRQFSNSRSEMNVSTLELGDSALYLCASSVGFSANYGYTFGSGTRLTVV.

The count of this clonotype is one. J is TRBJ2-3 and V is TRBV2; D remains ambiguous. This CDR3 is built from 11 residues. Germline values: CDR1 SNHLY, CDR2 FYNNEI. V gave up 8 bases and J gave up 6 bases, with 9 bases separating them. Written as DNA, the CDR3 is TGTGCCAGCCTGGCCGGCGATACGCAGTATTTT. Encoded protein: CASLAGDTQYF.

The gene calls are TRBV11-1 and TRBJ1-1, with D possibly TRBD1 on 5 matching bases. The V end was cut by 5 bases, the J end by 2 bases, with 12 bases between. CDR1 SGHAT and CDR2 FQDESV come from the germline V gene (reference sequence). This CDR3 has 14 residues. The CDR3 DNA is TGTGCCAGCAGCAGGGGCGATACCAACACTGAAGCTTTCTTT. Its translation is CASSRGDTNTEAFF.

V usage is TRBV12-3 or TRBV12-4 and J usage is TRBJ1-2, with D tentatively TRBD1 (5 bases). The CDR3 extends over 12 amino acids. Trimming took off 6 bases at V and 4 bases at J, with 9 bases between the two ends. CDR3 bases: TGTGCCAGCAGACGAGGGGCCTATGGCTACACCTTC. Its translation: CASRRGAYGYTF.

The chain joins TRBV5-4 to TRBJ2-1; D is tentatively TRBD1 or TRBD2 (6 bases each). CDR1 and CDR2 from the germline V gene are SGHNT and YYREEE (reference sequence). The length of the CDR3 is 15 residues. Trimming pared 0 bases from V and 4 bases from J, leaving 11 bases between. The CDR3 sequence: CASSLGGALYNEQFF. CDR3 nucleotide sequence: TGTGCCAGCAGCTTGGGGGGGGCCCTATACAATGAGCAGTTCTTC.

The CDR3 nucleotides are TGTGCCAGCAGCGTAGGGGGAAATACGCAGTATTTT. It codes for CASSVGGNTQYF. The rearrangement links TRBV9 to TRBJ2-3; D ambiguous. The CDR3 length is 12 residues. Germline CDR1 and CDR2: SGDLS and YYNGEE. Trimming removed 0 bases at V and 7 bases at J, with 6 bases between.

This chain's CDR3 is CASTSYSGTETQYF. CDR3 in DNA: TGTGCCAGCACCTCTTACAGCGGGACGGAGACCCAGTACTTC. The chain combines TRBV7-9 with TRBJ2-5, with TRBD2 matching 7 bases. V gave up 7 bases and J gave up 5 bases; unmatched junction bases: 10. Per the germline V gene, CDR1 is SEHNR and CDR2 is FQNEAQ (reference sequence). The CDR3 length is 14 residues.

This clonotype has just one count. The chain couples TRBV6-5 to TRBJ2-7; 8 positions agree with TRBD1. Germline V gives CDR1 MNHEY, CDR2 SVGAGI. The CDR3 spans 13 residues. Losses at the gene ends were 5 bases for V and 5 bases for J; bases not matched to a gene: 5. The CDR3 bases are TGTGCCAGCAGTCGATCGGACAGGGACGAGCAGTACTTC. Residues: CASSRSDRDEQYF.

This chain connects TRBV2 to TRBJ2-7; 12 bases map to TRBD2. CDR1 and CDR2 (germline): SNHLY, FYNNEI. CDR3 size: 18 residues. V shed 4 bases and J 0 bases; nucleotides not matched to a gene: 10. CDR3 DNA: TGTGCCAGCAGTGCTGGACTAGCGGGAATACCTAGCTCCTACGAGCAGTACTTC. Translation gives CASSAGLAGIPSSYEQYF.

The chain is built from TRBV2 and TRBJ2-5; TRBD2 agrees at 10 bases. CDR1 and CDR2 from the germline V gene are SNHLY and FYNNEI. V gave up 6 bases and J gave up 7 bases; unmatched junction bases: 8. This CDR3 spans 14 amino acids. Here the CDR3 DNA reads TGTGCCAGCAGCCTAAAGCGGGAGGGCTCGACCCAGTACTTC. It codes for CASSLKREGSTQYF.

V and J are TRBV30 and TRBJ2-1; D ambiguous. Germline CDR1 reads GTSNPN; CDR2 reads SVGIG (reference sequence). The germline V and J ends were trimmed by 4 bases and 5 bases, with 15 bases remaining between them. There are 14 residues in the CDR3. CDR3 in amino acids: CAWNFMTTDNEQFF. The CDR3 DNA sequence: TGTGCCTGGAACTTCATGACCACGGACAATGAGCAGTTCTTC.